The TCR beta chain described here comes from a study of blood T cells in healthy people across ages. The second PCR ran about 6 to 11 cycles with a sample-barcoded 5' primer and J-beta primers. TCRdb ran MiXCR on the 5' RACE reads and lists one entry per CDR3 protein. The sample lists 920,000 or so distinct CDR3 sequences, under 45% occurring once. Drawing of peripheral blood yielded ten milliliters from each donor. This clonotype originated in a woman aged 55-70 years in good health. The sequencing sample was made of blood.

The CDR3 DNA reads TGTGCCAGCAGCCCCAACCTAGCGGGTGAGGCCTACGAGCAGTACTTC. As protein: CASSPNLAGEAYEQYF. V is TRBV28 and J is TRBJ2-7; 8 positions match TRBD2. The length of the CDR3 is 16 residues. Germline V CDR1 and CDR2: MDHEN, SYDVKM. The junction had 12 bases not matched to a gene; V was cut back by 6 bases and J by 2 bases.